A selection of T cell receptor beta chains follows, all from one sample in a study of T cell repertoires in cytomegalovirus infection. Each CDR3 protein gets one entry after TCRdb re-called the reads with MiXCR. The table includes 680,000 or so distinct CDR3 sequences, approximately 40% detected once. Sample: PBMCs. The receptors shown here come from a human donor in good health (CMV status not recorded). Some clones in this sample may be carry-over from other donors' samples. Both conserved end residues are part of each CDR3. A D gene is named only where the DNA matches it firmly. Size is omitted from some rows. Given values are once, few, many or a class for expanded clones.

>TRBJ2-1|13|-|TRBV5-1|-
TGCGCCAGCAGCTTGGCCTGGCGCGGAGAGCAGTTCTTC
CASSLAWRGEQFF
>TRBJ1-5|15|TRBD1|TRBV2|-
TGTGCCAGCAGTGAGTGGCAGGGGGAAAATCAGCCCCAGCATTTT
CASSEWQGENQPQHF
>TRBJ1-4|16|-|TRBV7-8|few
TGTGCCAGCAGCCCCTTCTCACAGGGAACTAATGAAAAACTGTTTTTT
CASSPFSQGTNEKLFF
>TRBJ1-5|14|-|TRBV28|few
TGTGCCAGCAGTCAGTCACCAGGGTCGAGGCCCCAGCATTTT
CASSQSPGSRPQHF
>TRBJ2-6|15|-|TRBV28|-
TGTGCCAGCACTCGTGGTTCCTCTGGGGCCAACGTCCTGACTTTC
CASTRGSSGANVLTF
>TRBJ2-1|17|-|TRBV7-3|-
TGTGCCAGCAGCTTTGGCGGGCGCCGGAGCTCCTACAATGAGCAGTTCTTC
CASSFGGRRSSYNEQFF
>TRBJ2-7|16|-|TRBV23-1|-
TGCGCCAGCAGTCATTGTCATTCGGGCCTCGAATACGAGCAGTACTTC
CASSHCHSGLEYEQYF
>TRBJ1-2|17|-|TRBV7-2|many
TGTGCCAGCAGCTTCGGGGCCAGCGAAGGGGTAAACTATGGCTACACCTTC
CASSFGASEGVNYGYTF
>TRBJ2-1|13|-|TRBV20-1|once
TGCAGTGCTAGAGATCTAGCTATCAATGAGCAGTTCTTC
CSARDLAINEQFF
>TRBJ1-2|14|-|TRBV6-5|-
TGTGCCAGCAGTTACTCACGATGGAACTATGGCTACACCTTC
CASSYSRWNYGYTF
>TRBJ2-1|16|-|TRBV11-3|-
TGTGCCAGCAGCTTAACAGGTACAGGGACATTCAATGAGCAGTTCTTC
CASSLTGTGTFNEQFF
>TRBJ2-5|15|TRBD1|TRBV5-5|-
TGTGCCAGCACCCCCTCGGGACAGCGTCAAGAGACCCAGTACTTC
CASTPSGQRQETQYF
>TRBJ1-6|16|-|TRBV12-3/TRBV12-4|many
TGTGCCAGCAGTCCAAGTAGAGGGGACTATAATTCACCCCTCCACTTT
CASSPSRGDYNSPLHF
>TRBJ1-5|19|TRBD1|TRBV28|-
TGTGCCAGCGGTGCCCTTGGACAGGTTACGTTTTATAGCAATCAGCCCCAGCATTTT
CASGALGQVTFYSNQPQHF
>TRBJ2-1|18|TRBD2|TRBV28|-
TGTGCCAGCAGTTCCTATGGGGGGACTAGCGGGAGGGTGGGTGAGCAGTTCTTC
CASSSYGGTSGRVGEQFF
>TRBJ1-1|14|-|TRBV5-1|-
TGCGCCAGCAGCTTTAAAGGACAGAACACTGAAGCTTTCTTT
CASSFKGQNTEAFF
>TRBJ2-7|15|-|TRBV7-6|-
TGTGCCAGCAGCTTATCGCCCGGCTCGCTCTACGAGCAGTACTTC
CASSLSPGSLYEQYF
>TRBJ2-1|15|TRBD2|TRBV12-5|few
TGTGCTAGTGGTCTTACGGCGGGAGTGGGCCGTGAGCAGTTCTTC
CASGLTAGVGREQFF
>TRBJ2-7|15|-|TRBV5-5|few
TGTGCCAGCAGCCTCGGGACGGAATTCCCGTACGAGCAGTACTTC
CASSLGTEFPYEQYF
>TRBJ2-1|14|-|TRBV29-1|-
TGCAGCGTTGACTCTCCAGGGAACTACAATGAGCAGTTCTTC
CSVDSPGNYNEQFF
>TRBJ2-7|16|TRBD2|TRBV7-8|few
TGTGCCAGCAGCTTTTTACCGGGGACTAGCTCGTACGAGCAGTACTTC
CASSFLPGTSSYEQYF
>TRBJ1-6|15|-|TRBV7-8|-
TGTGCCAGCAGCCCCTCGGCATCACATAATTCACCCCTCCACTTT
CASSPSASHNSPLHF
>TRBJ1-5|13|-|TRBV19|-
TGTGCCAGTAGTGACAGATCCTATCAGCCCCAGCATTTT
CASSDRSYQPQHF
>TRBJ1-6|14|-|TRBV6-2/TRBV6-3|-
TGTGCCAGCAGTAAATGGAGTGATGGTTCACCCCTCCACTTT
CASSKWSDGSPLHF
>TRBJ1-2|11|-|TRBV29-1|few
TGCAGCGTCGCGGACGGGGATGGCTACACCTTC
CSVADGDGYTF
>TRBJ2-2|15|-|TRBV6-6|-
TGTGCCAGCAGTAGGGGGGTTAACTTCCCCGGGGAGCTGTTTTTT
CASSRGVNFPGELFF
>TRBJ2-7|14|-|TRBV7-6|few
TGTGCCAGCAGCCCAACACGCGGGACCTACGAGCAGTACTTC
CASSPTRGTYEQYF
>TRBJ2-1|12|-|TRBV5-4|-
TGTGCCAGCAGCGAAGTTGGGAATGGGCAGTTCTTC
CASSEVGNGQFF
>TRBJ1-1|14|-|TRBV28|-
TGTGCCAGCAGTACAGGAGCCATGAACACGGAAGCTTTCTTT
CASSTGAMNTEAFF
>TRBJ1-2|13|TRBD1|TRBV12-3/TRBV12-4|-
TGTGCCAGCAACGCCATTTCAGGGGGTGTCTACACCTTC
CASNAISGGVYTF
>TRBJ2-3|18|-|TRBV11-2|-
TGTGCCAGCAGCTTAGATTTAGTCCGGCCAACTAGCACAGATACGCAGTATTTT
CASSLDLVRPTSTDTQYF
>TRBJ1-2|17|TRBD1|TRBV28|-
TGTGCCAGCAGTTGGGCCGGGACAGGGGGTCTTAACTATGGCTACACCTTC
CASSWAGTGGLNYGYTF
>TRBJ1-2|15|-|TRBV5-4|-
TGTGCCAGCAGCTTGTTGAGCGACACGAGTTATGGCTACACCTTC
CASSLLSDTSYGYTF
>TRBJ1-2|11|-|TRBV2|-
TGTGCCAGCAGTCATGACAGTGGCTACACCTTC
CASSHDSGYTF
>TRBJ2-6|14|-|TRBV7-6|many
TGTGCCAGCAGAGACAGCTCTGGGGCCAACGTCCTGACTTTC
CASRDSSGANVLTF
>TRBJ1-4|14|-|TRBV28|-
TGTGCCAGCGCATTGGTAGGGTCTAATGAAAAACTGTTTTTT
CASALVGSNEKLFF
>TRBJ1-6|15|-|TRBV6-6|-
TGTGCCAGCACTCCCGCCCAGGGTTTTACTTCACCCCTCCACTTT
CASTPAQGFTSPLHF
>TRBJ1-5|16|TRBD1|TRBV15|-
TGTGCCACCAGCAGAGTCGGGACAGGCTTTAATCAGCCCCAGCATTTT
CATSRVGTGFNQPQHF
>TRBJ1-1|16|-|TRBV12-5|few
TGTGCTAGTGGTACCAAAACCCGGGGAGGGAACACTGAAGCTTTCTTT
CASGTKTRGGNTEAFF
>TRBJ2-5|16|TRBD2|TRBV11-2|few
TGTGCCAGCAGCCCAACTAGCGGGGGAATCCAAGAGACCCAGTACTTC
CASSPTSGGIQETQYF
>TRBJ2-5|15|TRBD1|TRBV7-3|few
TGTGCCAGCAGCTTAAGTTGGGACAGGGTCGAGACCCAGTACTTC
CASSLSWDRVETQYF
>TRBJ2-1|15|-|TRBV12-3/TRBV12-4|-
TGTGCCAGCAGCGACTGGGGCAACTCCTACAATGAGCAGTTCTTC
CASSDWGNSYNEQFF
>TRBJ1-2|20|-|TRBV6-6|-
TGTGCCAGCAGTTACTCGAGCCCCATATCGCGGCTTTCCTCTAACTATGGCTACACCTTC
CASSYSSPISRLSSNYGYTF
>TRBJ1-1|14|-|TRBV5-1|few
TGCGCCAGCAGCATGGACAGCGCTAACACTGAAGCTTTCTTT
CASSMDSANTEAFF
>TRBJ2-7|15|TRBD1|TRBV19|few
TGTGCCAGTAGCCGCCGACGGGACAGGACTTACGAGCAGTACTTC
CASSRRRDRTYEQYF
>TRBJ1-4|14|-|TRBV27|-
TGTGCCAGCAGTCAAACAGCGACTAATGAAAAACTGTTTTTT
CASSQTATNEKLFF
>TRBJ1-1|18|-|TRBV5-6|-
TGTGCCAGCAGCTTGTTTACAGGTAGCGGTTATCGGCACACTGAAGCTTTCTTT
CASSLFTGSGYRHTEAFF